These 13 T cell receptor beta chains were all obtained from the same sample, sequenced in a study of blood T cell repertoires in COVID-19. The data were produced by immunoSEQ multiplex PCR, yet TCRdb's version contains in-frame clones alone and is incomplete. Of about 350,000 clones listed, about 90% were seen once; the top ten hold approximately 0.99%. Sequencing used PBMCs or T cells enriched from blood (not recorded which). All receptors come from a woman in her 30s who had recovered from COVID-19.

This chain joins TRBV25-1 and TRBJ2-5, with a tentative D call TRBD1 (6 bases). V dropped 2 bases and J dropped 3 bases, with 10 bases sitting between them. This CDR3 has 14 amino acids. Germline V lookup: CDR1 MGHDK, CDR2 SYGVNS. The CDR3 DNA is TGTGCCAGCAGTGAACAGGGGTCGAAAGAGACCCAGTACTTC. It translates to CASSEQGSKETQYF. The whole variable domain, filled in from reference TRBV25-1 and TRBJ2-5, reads EADIYQTPRYLVIGTGKKITLECSQTMGHDKMYWYQQDPGMELHLIHYSYGVNSTEKGDLSSESTVSRIRTEHFPLTLESARPSHTSQYLCASSEQGSKETQYFGPGTRLLVL.

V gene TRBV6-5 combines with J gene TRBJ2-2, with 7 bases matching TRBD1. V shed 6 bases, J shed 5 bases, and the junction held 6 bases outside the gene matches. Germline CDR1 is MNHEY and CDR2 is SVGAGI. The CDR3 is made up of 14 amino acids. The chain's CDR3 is CASSRDRVTGELFF. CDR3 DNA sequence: TGTGCCAGCAGCCGTGACAGGGTGACCGGGGAGCTGTTTTTT.

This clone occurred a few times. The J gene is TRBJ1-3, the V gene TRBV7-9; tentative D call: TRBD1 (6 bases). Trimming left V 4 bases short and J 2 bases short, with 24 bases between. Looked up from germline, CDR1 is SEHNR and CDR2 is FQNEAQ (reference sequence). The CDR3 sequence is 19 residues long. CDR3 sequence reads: CASSSSAVNSGDPGNTIYF. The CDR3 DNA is TGTGCCAGCAGCTCATCTGCTGTAAATTCAGGGGACCCTGGAAACACCATATATTTT.

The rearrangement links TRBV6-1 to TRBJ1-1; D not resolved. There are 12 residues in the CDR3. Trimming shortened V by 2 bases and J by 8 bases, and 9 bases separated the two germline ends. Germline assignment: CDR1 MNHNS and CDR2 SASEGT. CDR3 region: CASSEKRAEAFF. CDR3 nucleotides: TGTGCCAGCAGTGAAAAGAGGGCCGAAGCTTTCTTT.

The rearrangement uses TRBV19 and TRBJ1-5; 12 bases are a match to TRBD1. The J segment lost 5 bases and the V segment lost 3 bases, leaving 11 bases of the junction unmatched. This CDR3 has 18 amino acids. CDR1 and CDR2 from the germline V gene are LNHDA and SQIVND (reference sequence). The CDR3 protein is CASSIGTGGSYGYQPQHF. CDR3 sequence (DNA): TGTGCCAGTAGTATCGGGACAGGGGGCTCGTACGGCTATCAGCCCCAGCATTTT.

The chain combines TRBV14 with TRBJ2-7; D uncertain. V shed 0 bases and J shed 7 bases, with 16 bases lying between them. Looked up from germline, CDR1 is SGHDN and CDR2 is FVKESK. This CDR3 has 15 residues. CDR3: CASSQENGAGGEQYF. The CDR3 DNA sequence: TGTGCCAGCAGCCAAGAAAATGGAGCTGGTGGGGAGCAGTACTTC.

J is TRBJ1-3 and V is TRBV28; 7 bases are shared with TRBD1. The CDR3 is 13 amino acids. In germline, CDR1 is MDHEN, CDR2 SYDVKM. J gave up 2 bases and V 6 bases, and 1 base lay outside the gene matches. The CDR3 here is CASSQGAGNTIYF. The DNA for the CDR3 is TGTGCCAGCAGCCAGGGGGCTGGAAACACCATATATTTT.

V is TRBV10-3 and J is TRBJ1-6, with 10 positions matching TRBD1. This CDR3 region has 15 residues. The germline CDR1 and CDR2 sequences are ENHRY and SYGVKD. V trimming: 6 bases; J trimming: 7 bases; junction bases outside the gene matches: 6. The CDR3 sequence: CAISLGTGENSPLHF. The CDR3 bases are TGTGCCATCAGCCTGGGGACAGGGGAGAATTCACCCCTCCACTTT.

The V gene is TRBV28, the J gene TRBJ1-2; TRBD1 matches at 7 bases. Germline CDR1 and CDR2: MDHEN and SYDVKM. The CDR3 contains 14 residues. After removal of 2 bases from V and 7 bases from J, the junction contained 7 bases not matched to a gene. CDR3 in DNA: TGTGCCAGCAGTTTAGGGGCGCCAGGGGGTGGCTACACCTTC. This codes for CASSLGAPGGGYTF.

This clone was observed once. The CDR3 sequence: CASMGHRPSYNEQFF. The CDR3 DNA sequence: TGTGCCAGTATGGGACATAGGCCCTCCTACAATGAGCAGTTCTTC. This chain uses TRBV19 with TRBJ2-1, with a possible D match to TRBD1 (6 bases). This CDR3 contains 15 residues. The V and J ends lost 7 bases and 0 bases respectively, with 13 bases between them. Germline V CDR1 and CDR2: LNHDA, SQIVND (reference sequence).

CDR3 in amino acids: CASSLLGPNQPQHF. In DNA form, the CDR3 reads TGTGCCAGCAGTTTATTGGGGCCAAATCAGCCCCAGCATTTT. The rearrangement links TRBV27 to TRBJ1-5; TRBD1 is a possible D gene (5 bases). The V gene lost 1 base and the J gene lost 4 bases, with 8 bases spanning the gap. Germline CDR1 MNHEY, CDR2 SMNVEV (reference sequence). This CDR3 comprises 14 residues.

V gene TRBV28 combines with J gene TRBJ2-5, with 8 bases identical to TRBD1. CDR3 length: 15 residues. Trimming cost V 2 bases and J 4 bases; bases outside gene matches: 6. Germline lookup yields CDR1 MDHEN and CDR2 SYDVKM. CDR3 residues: CASSLIRDRSETQYF. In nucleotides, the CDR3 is TGTGCCAGCAGTTTAATCCGGGACAGGTCAGAGACCCAGTACTTC. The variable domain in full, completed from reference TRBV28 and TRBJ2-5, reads DVKVTQSSRYLVKRTGEKVFLECVQDMDHENMFWYRQDPGLGLRLIYFSYDVKMKEKGDIPEGYSVSREKKERFSLILESASTNQTSMYLCASSLIRDRSETQYFGPGTRLLVL.

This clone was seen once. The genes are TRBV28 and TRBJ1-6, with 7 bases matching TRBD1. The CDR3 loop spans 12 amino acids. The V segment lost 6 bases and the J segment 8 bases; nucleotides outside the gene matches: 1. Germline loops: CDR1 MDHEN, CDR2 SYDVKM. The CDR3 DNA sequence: TGTGCCAGCAGAACAGGGGATTCACCCCTCCACTTT. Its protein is CASRTGDSPLHF.